This note documents a single T cell receptor (beta chain) sequence. Its target is not known. Trimming stripped 4 bases from V and 2 bases from J, with 14 bases between. CDR3 length: 15 amino acids. The germline CDR1 and CDR2 sequences are LNHDA and SQIVND (reference sequence). These data belong to a study of OX40 agonist ivuxolimab in advanced cancers. Repertoires were generated with immunoSEQ multiplex PCR, while TCRdb's copy carries only in-frame clones and drops some. The data contain 16,000 or so clones, approximately 86% of them singletons. Prior autoimmune disease or systemic immunosuppression barred patients. Study-level findings and limits: CD8+ T cells were the subset that, on average, had more expanded clones than CD4+. The study observed clonal expansion of CD4+ and CD8+ blood T cells by week 6 at 0.1 to 3.0 mg/kg. Partial responders at 0.1-3.0 mg/kg showed near-lowest clonal expansion.

The sequence was obtained from an adult with an advanced solid tumor such as melanoma, head and neck, liver or kidney cancer. The chain links TRBV19 to TRBJ1-2; no clear D. The sequencing here drew on CD4+ or CD8+ T cells sorted from blood, taken in a trial of the OX40 agonist ivuxolimab. The CDR3 DNA reads as TGTGCCAGTAGTACGCCGGGAGGCACCAACTATGGCTACACCTTC. This codes for CASSTPGGTNYGYTF.